The subject of this entry is one T cell receptor (beta chain). Antigen: not known. These data belong to a study of shared clonotypes between healthy human individuals. Unsorted samples, those not sorted, used some 89 million PBMCs for genomic DNA. The CDR3 contains 17 residues. J gave up 1 base and V 6 bases, and 11 bases lay outside the gene matches. CDR1 is SGHAT, CDR2 FQNNGV, per germline. Overall study findings and caveats: It was expected that sequencing depth would affect clonotype sharing among donors.

An assay was performed, and its level was deep. The assay was immunoSEQ multiplex PCR, and TCRdb's table has in-frame clones only and misses some. The sample shows fewer than 600,000 clones, around 80% of them seen only once. J is TRBJ1-2 and V is TRBV11-2, with TRBD1 identical over 10 bases. The receptor was isolated from a woman aged 40 to 55 in good health. Some clones in this sample may be carry-over from other donors' samples. The sample consisted of PBMCs. CDR3 loop: CASSPGTGVRNNYGYTF. As DNA, the CDR3 is TGTGCCAGCAGTCCCGGGACAGGGGTGAGAAATAACTATGGCTACACCTTC.